Following are 20 T cell receptor beta chains from one sample sequenced in a study of early T cells in non-severe SARS-CoV-2 infection (dated by TCRdb to 2020 to 2022). The protocol used for the library was 5' RACE. TCRdb records NextSeq 500 as the sequencer. The raw public data were reprocessed by TCRdb itself: fastp quality trimming at Q25, MiXCR clonotype calling, in-frame beta chains only. Every entry covers one CDR3 protein and lists the most common genes and DNA from its rows. The sample table holds about 110,000 distinct CDR3 sequences, of which around 10% were seen once. The ten largest clones add up to roughly 7.5% of the sample. Sequences were obtained from whole blood. All receptors derive from an adult who was a healthcare worker with PCR-confirmed SARS-CoV-2 infection or an uninfected control (not recorded which).

The chain has TRBV6-2 or TRBV6-3 and TRBJ1-1, with D perhaps TRBD1 (5 bases). CDR1 is MNHEY, CDR2 SVGEGT, per germline. V gave up 2 bases and J gave up 1 base, with 8 bases separating them. This CDR3 contains 14 residues. CDR3: CASSYPRENTEAFF. As DNA, the CDR3 is TGTGCCAGCAGTTACCCCAGGGAGAACACTGAAGCTTTCTTT.

This clonotype was counted between two and nine times. This sequence joins TRBV3-1 and TRBJ1-1, with 7 bases matching TRBD1. The CDR3 sequence is 14 residues long. Germline V gene sequence: CDR1 LGHDT, CDR2 YNNKEL (reference sequence). V lost 4 bases to trimming and J lost 13 bases; unmatched junction nucleotides: 15. CDR3 loop: CASSLYRGSPKLFF. CDR3 nucleotides: TGTGCCAGCAGCCTCTACAGGGGATCCCCGAAGCTTTTCTTT.

This clonotype was picked up many times. The chain is built from TRBV7-9 and TRBJ1-1; tentative D call: TRBD1 (5 bases). V lost 0 bases and J 1 base, leaving 15 bases between the germline ends. Per the germline V gene, CDR1 is SEHNR and CDR2 is FQNEAQ (reference sequence). CDR3 length equals 17 residues. For the CDR3, the DNA is TGTGCCAGCAGCTTAGCCCTGAGGAGGGGACCGAACACTGAAGCTTTCTTT. This codes for CASSLALRRGPNTEAFF.

V gene TRBV5-6 combines with J gene TRBJ1-2; no clear D gene. V was cut by 0 bases and J by 6 bases, with 9 bases left in between. In germline, CDR1 is SGHDT, CDR2 YYEEEE. This CDR3 is built from 13 residues. Here the CDR3 reads CASSLVQKDGYTF. The CDR3 coding sequence is TGTGCCAGCAGCTTGGTTCAAAAGGATGGCTACACCTTC.

This clonotype was counted at least ten times. This chain links TRBV12-3 or TRBV12-4 with TRBJ2-5, with 11 nucleotides matching TRBD2. V lost 3 bases to trimming and J lost 2 bases; unmatched junction nucleotides: 5. This CDR3 contains 16 residues. CDR3 region: CASSFGGLAGQETQYF. CDR3 bases: TGTGCCAGCAGTTTTGGAGGACTAGCGGGTCAAGAGACCCAGTACTTC.

The CDR3 loop is CASSLISEGQDEQYF. CDR3 DNA sequence: TGTGCCAGCAGCTTAATTTCGGAGGGGCAGGACGAGCAGTACTTC. J is TRBJ2-7 and V is TRBV7-8, with D possibly matching TRBD2 (6 bases). The germline V gene encodes CDR1 SGHVS and CDR2 FQNEAQ. The germline V and J ends were trimmed by 2 bases and 5 bases, with 16 bases remaining between them. The CDR3 spans 15 residues.

The rearrangement joins TRBV11-2 to TRBJ2-1; TRBD1 matches at 7 bases. This CDR3 has 16 residues. Germline trimming cut 1 base from V and 5 bases from J; bases unmatched to any gene: 8. Per the germline V gene, CDR1 is SGHAT and CDR2 is FQNNGV. Written as DNA, the CDR3 is TGTGCCAGCAGCTTAGCCTCACAGGGGAGTCACAATGAGCAGTTCTTC. It specifies CASSLASQGSHNEQFF.

This clonotype appeared a few times. This chain connects TRBV14 to TRBJ2-1, with TRBD2 as a possible D gene (6 bases). The V end was cut by 1 base, the J end by 2 bases, with 6 bases between. This CDR3 is built from 14 residues. In germline, CDR1 is SGHDN, CDR2 FVKESK. The CDR3 bases are TGTGCCAGCAGCCAAGCTAGCGCCTACAATGAGCAGTTCTTC. This translates into CASSQASAYNEQFF.

This clonotype was seen a handful of times. CDR3 sequence reads: CASSQNDSPLHF. CDR3 nucleotide sequence: TGCGCCAGCAGCCAAAACGATTCACCCCTCCACTTT. The V and J genes are TRBV4-1 and TRBJ1-6, with no clear D. Looked up from germline, CDR1 is MGHRA and CDR2 is YSYEKL. This CDR3 has 12 residues. V dropped 2 bases and J dropped 8 bases, with 4 bases sitting between them.

As to this clonotype: The junction shows a germline mismatch at one end, possibly a read error. V usage is TRBV18 and J usage is TRBJ1-2; D is undetermined. Germline V lookup: CDR1 KGHSH, CDR2 LQKENI. The CDR3 is made up of 14 amino acids. In DNA, the CDR3 is TGTGCCAGCTCATCTAACAGCCAACCCTATGGCTACATCTTC. Translated: CASSSNSQPYGYIF. The variable domain in full, completed from reference TRBV18 and TRBJ1-2, reads NAGVMQNPRHLVRRRGQEARLRCSPMKGHSHVYWYRQLPEEGLKFMVYLQKENIIDESGMPKERFSAEFPKEGPSILRIQQVVRGDSAAYFCASSSNSQPYGYIFGSGTRLTVV.

In this sample, this clonotype turned up a few times. The chain joins TRBV28 to TRBJ2-4; no clear D. The germline gives CDR1 MDHEN, CDR2 SYDVKM. The CDR3 sequence is 13 residues long. V was pared by 5 bases and J by 5 bases, with 10 bases between. In nucleotides, the CDR3 is TGTGCCAGCAGTCTCACCCGGGAAAACATTCAGTACTTC. Protein product: CASSLTRENIQYF.

This clonotype was counted ten times or more. The chain uses TRBV4-1 and TRBJ2-3, with 15 nucleotides matching TRBD2. CDR1 is MGHRA, CDR2 YSYEKL, per germline. The ends lost 1 base at V and 4 bases at J; junction bases unmatched: 9. This CDR3 contains 19 residues. The CDR3 sequence: CASSQVGLAGGWRSDTQYF. CDR3 coding DNA: TGCGCCAGCAGCCAAGTTGGACTAGCGGGAGGGTGGAGGTCAGATACGCAGTATTTT.

This clonotype was observed at least ten times. This sequence joins TRBV4-1 and TRBJ2-7, with TRBD2 matching over 11 bases. J gave up 0 bases and V 6 bases, and 10 bases lay outside the gene matches. This CDR3 spans 17 amino acids. Germline V gene lookup returns CDR1 MGHRA and CDR2 YSYEKL. The chain's CDR3 is CASRPGLAVDRSYEQYF. The CDR3 bases are TGCGCCAGCAGACCGGGACTAGCGGTGGATCGCTCCTACGAGCAGTACTTC.

The rearrangement uses TRBV6-6 and TRBJ2-1; 9 bases align to TRBD2. Germline CDR1 is MNHNY and CDR2 is SVGAGI (reference sequence). V dropped 7 bases and J dropped 0; count of bases not matched to a gene: 4. There are 15 residues in the CDR3. In DNA form, the CDR3 reads TGTGCCAGCACTCCTAGCGGGAACTCCTACAATGAGCAGTTCTTC. Its translation: CASTPSGNSYNEQFF.

The chain uses TRBV12-3 or TRBV12-4 and TRBJ1-5, with D possibly being TRBD1 (5 bases). V lost 5 bases and J lost 7, with 12 bases in between. This CDR3 contains 13 residues. CDR3 protein: CASSGAQAQPQHF. The DNA of the CDR3 is TGTGCCAGCAGTGGTGCACAGGCCCAGCCCCAGCATTTT.

This clonotype has at least ten counts. This chain links TRBV7-6 with TRBJ1-4, with D uncertain. Germline CDR1 reads SGHVS; CDR2 reads FNYEAQ. V was clipped by 4 bases and J by 6 bases, with 12 bases between them. The CDR3 runs 14 residues. The CDR3 nucleotides are TGTGCCAGCAGCTCCGGGATTTCGGATGAAAAACTGTTTTTT. Translated, it gives CASSSGISDEKLFF.

This clonotype was observed a handful of times. The genes are TRBV30 and TRBJ1-1, with a possible D match to TRBD1 (6 bases). The CDR3 covers 13 residues. Germline loops: CDR1 GTSNPN, CDR2 SVGIG (reference sequence). The V gene lost 4 bases and the J gene lost 0 bases, with 9 bases spanning the gap. The CDR3 loop reads CAWNRVMNTEAFF. As DNA, the CDR3 is TGTGCCTGGAACAGGGTCATGAACACTGAAGCTTTCTTT.

The chain has TRBV6-2 or TRBV6-3 and TRBJ2-7; no definite D call. This CDR3 region has 13 residues. V was pared by 5 bases and J by 5 bases, with 13 bases between. Germline CDR1 is MNHEY and CDR2 is SVGEGT. CDR3 DNA: TGTGCCAGCAGTCAGCTCACCCGGGACGAGCAGTACTTC. This sequence encodes CASSQLTRDEQYF.

The sample holds a few counts of this clonotype. V usage is TRBV28 and J usage is TRBJ1-4; the D gene is possibly TRBD1 (5 bases). Germline values: CDR1 MDHEN, CDR2 SYDVKM. The CDR3 totals 15 residues. Trimming removed 6 bases at V and 3 bases at J, with 14 bases between. CDR3 sequence: CASSDDRQPNEKLFF. The CDR3, as DNA: TGTGCCAGCAGCGACGATCGACAGCCTAATGAAAAACTGTTTTTT.

The chain employs TRBV5-6 and TRBJ2-1; 10 bases map to TRBD2. The V and J ends lost 2 bases and 5 bases, in that order; junction bases with no gene match: 4. This CDR3 contains 15 residues. Germline assignment: CDR1 SGHDT and CDR2 YYEEEE. The CDR3 reads CASSLAGGYHNEQFF. As DNA, the CDR3 is TGTGCCAGCAGCTTAGCGGGAGGGTACCACAATGAGCAGTTCTTC. The variable domain in full, completed from reference TRBV5-6 and TRBJ2-1, reads DAGVTQSPTHLIKTRGQQVTLRCSPKSGHDTVSWYQQALGQGPQFIFQYYEEEERQRGNFPDRFSGHQFPNYSSELNVNALLLGDSALYLCASSLAGGYHNEQFFGPGTRLTVL.